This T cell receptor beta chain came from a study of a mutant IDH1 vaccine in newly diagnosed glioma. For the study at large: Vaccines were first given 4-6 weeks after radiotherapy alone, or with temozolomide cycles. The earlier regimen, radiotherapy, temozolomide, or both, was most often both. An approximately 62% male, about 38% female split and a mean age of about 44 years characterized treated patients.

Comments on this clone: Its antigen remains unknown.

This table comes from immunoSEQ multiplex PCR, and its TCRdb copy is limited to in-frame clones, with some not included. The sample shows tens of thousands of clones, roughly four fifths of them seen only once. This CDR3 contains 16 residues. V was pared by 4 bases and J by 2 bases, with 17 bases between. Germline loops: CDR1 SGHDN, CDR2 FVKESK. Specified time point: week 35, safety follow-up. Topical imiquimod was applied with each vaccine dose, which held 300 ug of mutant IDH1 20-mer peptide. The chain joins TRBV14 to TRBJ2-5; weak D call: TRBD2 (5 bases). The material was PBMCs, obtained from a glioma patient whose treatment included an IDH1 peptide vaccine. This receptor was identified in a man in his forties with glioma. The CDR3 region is CASSRMGSLLQETQYF. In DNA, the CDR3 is TGTGCCAGCAGCCGAATGGGGAGCCTTTTACAAGAGACCCAGTACTTC.